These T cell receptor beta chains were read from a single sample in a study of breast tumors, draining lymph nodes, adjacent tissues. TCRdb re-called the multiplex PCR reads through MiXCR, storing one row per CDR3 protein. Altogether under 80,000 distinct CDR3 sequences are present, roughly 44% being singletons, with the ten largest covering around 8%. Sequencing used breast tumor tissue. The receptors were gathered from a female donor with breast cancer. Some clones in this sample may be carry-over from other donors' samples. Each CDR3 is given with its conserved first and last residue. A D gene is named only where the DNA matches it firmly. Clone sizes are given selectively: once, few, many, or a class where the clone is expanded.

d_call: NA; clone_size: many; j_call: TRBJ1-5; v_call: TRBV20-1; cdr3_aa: CSAATGFSNQPQHF; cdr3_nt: TGCAGTGCTGCAACAGGGTTCAGCAATCAGCCCCAGCATTTT
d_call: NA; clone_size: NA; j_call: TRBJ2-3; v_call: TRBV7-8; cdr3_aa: CASSLGGGPGTDTQYF; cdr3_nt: TGTGCCAGCAGCTTAGGGGGGGGCCCTGGCACAGATACGCAGTATTTT
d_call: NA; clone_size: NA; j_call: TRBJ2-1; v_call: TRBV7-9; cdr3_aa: CASSLGRSSSYNEQFF; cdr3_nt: TGTGCCAGCAGCTTAGGACGGAGTAGCTCCTACAATGAGCAGTTCTTC
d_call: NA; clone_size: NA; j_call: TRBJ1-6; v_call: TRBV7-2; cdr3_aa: CASSSRLAGGPNSPLHF; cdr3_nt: TGTGCCAGCAGCTCTAGACTAGCGGGGGGGCCGAATTCACCCCTCCACTTT
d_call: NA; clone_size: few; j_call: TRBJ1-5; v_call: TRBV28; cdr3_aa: CASRPLGVSNQPQHF; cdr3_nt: TGTGCCAGCAGGCCCTTAGGGGTGAGCAATCAGCCCCAGCATTTT
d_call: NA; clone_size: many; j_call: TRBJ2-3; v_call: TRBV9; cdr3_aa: CASSVPSDTQYF; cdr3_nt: TGTGCCAGCAGCGTTCCATCAGATACGCAGTATTTT
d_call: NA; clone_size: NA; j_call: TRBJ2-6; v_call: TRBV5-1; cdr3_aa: CASSHGANVLTF; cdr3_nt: TGCGCCAGCAGCCATGGGGCCAACGTCCTGACTTTC
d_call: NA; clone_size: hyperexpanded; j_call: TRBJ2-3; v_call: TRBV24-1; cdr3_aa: CATSPAAGITDTQYF; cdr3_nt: TGTGCCACCAGCCCTGCGGCGGGGATCACAGATACGCAGTATTTT
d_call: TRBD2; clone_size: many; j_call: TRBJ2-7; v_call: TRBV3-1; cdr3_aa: CASSQEGGTSPYEQYF; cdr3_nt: TGTGCCAGCAGCCAAGAAGGAGGGACTAGCCCCTACGAGCAGTACTTC
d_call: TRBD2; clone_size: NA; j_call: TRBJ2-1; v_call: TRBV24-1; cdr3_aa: CATSSGGPGDGRFF; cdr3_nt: TGTGCCACCAGTAGCGGGGGGCCGGGGGATGGGCGGTTCTTC
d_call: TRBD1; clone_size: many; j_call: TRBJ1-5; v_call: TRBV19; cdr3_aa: CASSGTGLYQPQHF; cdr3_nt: TGTGCCAGTAGTGGGACAGGGCTCTATCAGCCCCAGCATTTT
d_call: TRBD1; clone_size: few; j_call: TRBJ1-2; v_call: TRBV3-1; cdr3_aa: CASSQVQGASYTF; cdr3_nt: TGTGCCAGCAGCCAAGTTCAGGGGGCTAGCTACACCTTC
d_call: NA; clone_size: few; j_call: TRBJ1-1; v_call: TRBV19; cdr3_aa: CASSHNMDTEAFF; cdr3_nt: TGTGCCAGTAGTCATAACATGGACACTGAAGCTTTCTTT
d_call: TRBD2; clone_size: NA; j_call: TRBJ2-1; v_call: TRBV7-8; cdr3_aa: CASSRGTTRYNEQFF; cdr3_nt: TGTGCCAGCAGCCGTGGGACTACCCGATACAATGAGCAGTTCTTC
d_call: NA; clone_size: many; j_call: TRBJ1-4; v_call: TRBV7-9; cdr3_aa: CASSLGSTTNEKLFF; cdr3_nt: TGTGCCAGCAGCTTAGGGAGTACAACTAATGAAAAACTGTTTTTT
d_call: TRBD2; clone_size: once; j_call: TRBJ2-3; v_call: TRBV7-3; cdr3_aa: CASSTSGGRTDTQYF; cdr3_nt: TGTGCCAGCAGCACCAGCGGGGGGCGCACAGATACGCAGTATTTT
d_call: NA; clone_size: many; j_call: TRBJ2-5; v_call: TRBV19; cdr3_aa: CASSTSILQETQYF; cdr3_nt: TGTGCCAGTAGTACCTCCATTCTCCAAGAGACCCAGTACTTC
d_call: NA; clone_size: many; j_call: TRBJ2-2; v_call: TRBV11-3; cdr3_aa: CASSFADQAGELFF; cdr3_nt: TGTGCCAGCAGCTTTGCTGACCAAGCCGGGGAGCTGTTTTTT
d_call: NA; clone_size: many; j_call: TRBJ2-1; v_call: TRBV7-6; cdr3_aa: CASSLAFYGVLSYNEQFF; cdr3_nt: TGTGCCAGCAGCTTAGCGTTCTACGGGGTACTCTCCTACAATGAGCAGTTCTTC
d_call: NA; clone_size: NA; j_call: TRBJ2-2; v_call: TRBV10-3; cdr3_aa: CAISEGPQGCANTGELFF; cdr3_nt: TGTGCCATCAGTGAGGGTCCCCAGGGCTGTGCGAACACCGGGGAGCTGTTTTTT
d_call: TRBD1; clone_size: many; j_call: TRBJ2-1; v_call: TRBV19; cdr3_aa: CASSIEGQGYNNEQFF; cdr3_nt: TGTGCCAGTAGTATAGAGGGACAGGGGTACAACAATGAGCAGTTCTTC
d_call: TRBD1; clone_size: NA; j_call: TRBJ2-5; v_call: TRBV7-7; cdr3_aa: CARGGRWSQETQYF; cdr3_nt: TGTGCTAGAGGGGGCAGGTGGTCGCAAGAGACCCAGTACTTC
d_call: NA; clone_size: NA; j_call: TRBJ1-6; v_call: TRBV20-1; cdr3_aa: CSARDVRGREYNSPLHF; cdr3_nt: TGCAGTGCTAGAGACGTCAGAGGCAGGGAATATAATTCACCCCTCCACTTT
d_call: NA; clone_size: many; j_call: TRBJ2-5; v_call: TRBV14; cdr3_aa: CASSQLGAGWETQYF; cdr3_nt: TGTGCCAGCAGCCAATTGGGGGCTGGATGGGAGACCCAGTACTTC
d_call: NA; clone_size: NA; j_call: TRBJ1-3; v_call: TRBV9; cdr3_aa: CACSVGRGASGNTIYF; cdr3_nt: TGTGCCTGCAGCGTAGGGCGGGGGGCTTCGGGAAACACCATATATTTT
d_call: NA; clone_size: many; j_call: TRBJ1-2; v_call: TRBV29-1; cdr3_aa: CSAATAVYGYTF; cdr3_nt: TGCAGCGCTGCGACGGCCGTTTATGGCTACACCTTC
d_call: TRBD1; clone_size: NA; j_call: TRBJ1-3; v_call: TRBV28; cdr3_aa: CASSQQGTGNTIYF; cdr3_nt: TGTGCCAGCAGTCAACAGGGGACTGGAAACACCATATATTTT